This TCR beta chain was sequenced during a study of immune heterogeneity within non-small cell lung tumors. Study-level background: Histology included several squamous cell carcinomas, fewer than 13 non-squamous carcinomas and 1 unspecified tumor. General study results and limits: While identical dominant CDR3 beta clonotypes recurred across tumor sites within a patient, high-frequency clones unique to individual sites also appeared.

Amplification of the TCR beta CDR3 was achieved through multiplex PCR with 32 V and 13 J primers. Each CDR3 protein is one row after TCRdb ran MiXCR on the multiplex PCR reads. Seen here are fewer than 13,000 distinct CDR3 sequences, 25% to 30% observed once, and the top ten hold 13%. Many counts were recorded for this clonotype. Its antigen is not identified. The CDR3 spans 14 residues. Germline values: CDR1 MNHNS, CDR2 SASEGT. J gave up 5 bases and V 6 bases, and 5 bases lay outside the gene matches. Each sample used around 600 ng of genomic DNA from bulk tumor tissue. Multiple biopsies spaced far apart were taken from each primary tumor during surgery. The study enrolled patients with untreated, newly diagnosed non-small cell lung cancer who underwent curative surgery. Newly diagnosed patients with non-small cell lung cancer who were having surgery with curative intent served as donors.

This chain links TRBV6-1 with TRBJ1-4; 8 positions agree with TRBD1. The receptor's source is a man aged 45-65 years with non-small cell lung cancer. Sample: lung tumor tissue. CDR3 nucleotide sequence: TGTGCCAGCAGGTCGGGACAGGAGAATGAAAAACTGTTTTTT. It is translated as CASRSGQENEKLFF.